This TCR beta chain stems from a study of control samples from healthy donors and cancer patients. Germline CDR1 MDHEN, CDR2 SYDVKM. V dropped 6 bases and J dropped 4; count of bases not matched to a gene: 11. The length of the CDR3 is 15 residues. Method: immunoSEQ multiplex PCR; TCRdb's copy keeps in-frame clones and lacks some. In the table there are tens of thousands of clones, 80% to 90% of which are singletons. The clonotype was recovered from a man in his sixties with head and neck cancer. This rearrangement joins TRBV28 to TRBJ1-2; 7 nucleotides agree with TRBD1. Sequenced input: PBMCs. CDR3 amino acids: CASSPLTGEFYGYTF. The DNA for the CDR3 is TGTGCCAGCAGCCCCCTTACAGGGGAATTCTATGGCTACACCTTC.